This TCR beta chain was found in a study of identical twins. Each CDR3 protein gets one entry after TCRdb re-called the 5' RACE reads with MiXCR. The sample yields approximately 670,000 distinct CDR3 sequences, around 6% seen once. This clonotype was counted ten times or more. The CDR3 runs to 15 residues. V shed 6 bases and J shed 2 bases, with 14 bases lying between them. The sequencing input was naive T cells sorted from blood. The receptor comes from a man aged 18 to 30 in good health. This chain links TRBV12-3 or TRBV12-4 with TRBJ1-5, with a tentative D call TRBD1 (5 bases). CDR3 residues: CASRGEGVGNQPQHF. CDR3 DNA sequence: TGTGCCAGCAGGGGAGAAGGGGTCGGCAATCAGCCCCAGCATTTT.